A selection of T cell receptor beta chains follows, all from one sample in a study of Tregs in tolerant kidney transplant recipients. TCRdb's copy holds only in-frame clones and misses some; the assay was immunoSEQ multiplex PCR. The top ten clones hold about 0.45% of a sample with tens of thousands of clones, approximately 93% of them seen once. Sequenced material: CD4+ T cells from blood, taken before the transplant. The source of these receptors is a human donor who received a combined kidney and bone marrow transplant. Both conserved end residues are part of each CDR3. D genes are given only for firm matches. Size values are once, few and many counts, or a class for expanded clones, and some rows have none.

v_gene	j_gene	abundance	d_gene	CDR3nt	CDR3aa
TRBV11-3	TRBJ2-3	NA	NA	TGTGCCAGCAGCTTAGATGGGTTTAGCCGTCGCACAGATACGCAGTATTTT	CASSLDGFSRRTDTQYF
TRBV11-2	TRBJ2-5	NA	NA	TGTGCCAGCAGCCCAACAGGTGAACAAGAGACCCAGTACTTC	CASSPTGEQETQYF
TRBV19	TRBJ1-3	NA	NA	TGTGCCAGTAGTATGACAGCAGGAAACACCATATATTTT	CASSMTAGNTIYF
TRBV7-2	TRBJ2-7	NA	TRBD2	TGTGCCAGCAGCTTAGTGACTAGCGCCTACGAGCAGTACTTC	CASSLVTSAYEQYF
TRBV11-2	TRBJ2-5	NA	TRBD2	TGTGCCAGCAGCCAGACTAGCGGGAGGGCGCGGGAGACCCAGTACTTC	CASSQTSGRARETQYF
TRBV5-4	TRBJ2-1	NA	TRBD2	TGTGCCAGCAGCTTGGAAGGACTAGCGGGGTCAACCTACAATGAGCAGTTCTTC	CASSLEGLAGSTYNEQFF
TRBV29-1	TRBJ1-1	once	NA	TGCAGCCCGAACGGAGGGGCAGACACTGAAGCTTTCTTT	CSPNGGADTEAFF
TRBV6-5	TRBJ2-7	NA	NA	TGTGCCAGCAGTTACACAGGTGCCCTAACCTACGAGCAGTACTTC	CASSYTGALTYEQYF
TRBV4-1	TRBJ2-5	once	NA	TGCGCCAGCAGCCAAGGGCCGGGTGGGGCTCAAGAGACCCAGTACTTC	CASSQGPGGAQETQYF
TRBV29-1	TRBJ1-4	NA	NA	TGCAGCGTTGAAGTTGGGGGGGGCGGCGAAAAACTGTTTTTT	CSVEVGGGGEKLFF
TRBV7-2	TRBJ2-2	NA	NA	TGTGCCAGCAGCCCCCGGTCCGGGTTCAGCGGGGAGCTGTTTTTT	CASSPRSGFSGELFF
TRBV5-1	TRBJ1-5	once	TRBD1	TGCGCCAGCAGCTTGTTAGGGACAGCAAATCAGCCCCAGCATTTT	CASSLLGTANQPQHF
TRBV4-3	TRBJ1-4	NA	TRBD1	TGCGCCAGCAGCCCGGACAGGGTTTTAGAAAAACTGTTTTTT	CASSPDRVLEKLFF
TRBV5-1	TRBJ1-6	NA	NA	TGCGCCAGCAGCTTGGTAGGGAGCTCCTATAATTCACCCCTCCACTTT	CASSLVGSSYNSPLHF
TRBV7-2	TRBJ1-5	NA	NA	TGTGCCAGCAGCCGGGGGGGCAGCGCATCCAATCAGCCCCAGCATTTT	CASSRGGSASNQPQHF
TRBV29-1	TRBJ2-1	NA	NA	TGCAGCGTGAGCTCCTACAATGAGCAGTTCTTC	CSVSSYNEQFF
TRBV5-1	TRBJ2-7	NA	NA	TGCGCCAGCAGCTTGGATGGGGCCCCAGCCTACGAGCAGTACTTC	CASSLDGAPAYEQYF
TRBV30	TRBJ2-7	NA	TRBD1	TGTGCCTGGGCCTTTAGGGGACAGGTCACCTACGAGCAGTACTTC	CAWAFRGQVTYEQYF
TRBV2	TRBJ1-4	NA	NA	TGTGCCAGCAGTAGGGGGTTGGATGAAAAACTGTTTTTT	CASSRGLDEKLFF
TRBV19	TRBJ2-2	NA	NA	TGTGCCAGTAGTATGACAGTAAACACCGGGGAGCTGTTTTTT	CASSMTVNTGELFF
TRBV11-3	TRBJ2-7	NA	NA	TGTGCCAGCAGTGTAGCAGGGCCAGCCGACTCCTACGAGCAGTACTTC	CASSVAGPADSYEQYF
TRBV9	TRBJ2-1	NA	TRBD1	TGTGCCAGCAGCGTAGAGAACAGGGGAGAGCAGTTCTTC	CASSVENRGEQFF
TRBV18	TRBJ2-1	few	TRBD2	TGTGCCAGCTCACGGGCGGGGGTGGCCGCCGATGAGCAGTTCTTC	CASSRAGVAADEQFF
TRBV7-7	TRBJ2-7	NA	TRBD1	TGTGCCAGCAGCTTCTGTGGGACAGGGGATTACGAGCAGTACTTC	CASSFCGTGDYEQYF
TRBV6-1	TRBJ1-2	NA	NA	TGTGCCAGCAGGAGGGCAGGACACTATGGCTACACCTTC	CASRRAGHYGYTF
TRBV7-3	TRBJ2-3	NA	NA	TGTGCCAGCAGCTTAAACGGTGAATTAGATACGCAGTATTTT	CASSLNGELDTQYF
TRBV6-1	TRBJ2-7	once	TRBD2	TGTGCCAGCAACCTAAAGGGGACTAGTTCCTACGAGCAGTACTTC	CASNLKGTSSYEQYF
TRBV29-1	TRBJ2-3	NA	TRBD2	TGCAGCGTTGAAGTTCCAGCGGGAACAGATACGCAGTATTTT	CSVEVPAGTDTQYF
TRBV18	TRBJ2-5	NA	NA	TGTGCCAGCTCACCAGGTCGGGAGCAAGAGACCCAGTACTTC	CASSPGREQETQYF
TRBV2	TRBJ1-2	NA	NA	TGTGCCAGATCTCAGCGTCCCGATGGCTACACCTTC	CARSQRPDGYTF